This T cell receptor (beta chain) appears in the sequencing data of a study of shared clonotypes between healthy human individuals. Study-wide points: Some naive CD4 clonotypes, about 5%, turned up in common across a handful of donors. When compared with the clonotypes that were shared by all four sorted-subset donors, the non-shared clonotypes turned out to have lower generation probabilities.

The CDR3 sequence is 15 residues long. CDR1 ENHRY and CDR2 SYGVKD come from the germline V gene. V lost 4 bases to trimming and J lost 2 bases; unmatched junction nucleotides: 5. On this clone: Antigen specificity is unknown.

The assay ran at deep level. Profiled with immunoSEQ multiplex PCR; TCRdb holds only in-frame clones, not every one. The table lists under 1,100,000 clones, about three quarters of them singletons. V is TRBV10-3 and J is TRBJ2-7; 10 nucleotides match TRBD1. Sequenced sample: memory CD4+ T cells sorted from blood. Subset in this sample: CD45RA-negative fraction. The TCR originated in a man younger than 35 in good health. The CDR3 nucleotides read TGTGCCATCAGTGGACAGGGGGCGAATACCTACGAGCAGTACTTC. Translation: CAISGQGANTYEQYF.